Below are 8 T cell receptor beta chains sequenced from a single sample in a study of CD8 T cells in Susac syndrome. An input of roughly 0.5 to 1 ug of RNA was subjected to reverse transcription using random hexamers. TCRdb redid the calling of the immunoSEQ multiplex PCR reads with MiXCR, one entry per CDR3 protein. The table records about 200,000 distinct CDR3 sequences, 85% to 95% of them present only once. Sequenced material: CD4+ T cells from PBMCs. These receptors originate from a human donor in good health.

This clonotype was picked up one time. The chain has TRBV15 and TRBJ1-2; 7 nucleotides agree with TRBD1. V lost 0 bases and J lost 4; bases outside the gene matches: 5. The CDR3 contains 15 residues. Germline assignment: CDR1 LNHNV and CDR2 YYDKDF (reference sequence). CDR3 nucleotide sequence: TGTGCCACCAGCAGAGAGACAGGGACCGCCTATGGCTACACCTTC. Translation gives CATSRETGTAYGYTF.

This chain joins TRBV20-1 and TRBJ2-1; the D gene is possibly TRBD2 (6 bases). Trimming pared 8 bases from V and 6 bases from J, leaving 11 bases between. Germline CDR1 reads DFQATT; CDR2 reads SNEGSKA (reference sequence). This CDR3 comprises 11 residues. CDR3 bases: TGCAGTACACGGGAGACCAATGAGCAGTTCTTC. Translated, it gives CSTRETNEQFF.

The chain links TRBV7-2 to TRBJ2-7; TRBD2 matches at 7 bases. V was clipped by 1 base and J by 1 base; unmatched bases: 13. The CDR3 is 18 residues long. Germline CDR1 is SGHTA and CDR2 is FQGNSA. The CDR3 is CASSLVFSVRTSSYEQYF. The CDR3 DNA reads TGTGCCAGCAGCTTAGTGTTTTCTGTGAGGACTAGTTCCTACGAGCAGTACTTC.

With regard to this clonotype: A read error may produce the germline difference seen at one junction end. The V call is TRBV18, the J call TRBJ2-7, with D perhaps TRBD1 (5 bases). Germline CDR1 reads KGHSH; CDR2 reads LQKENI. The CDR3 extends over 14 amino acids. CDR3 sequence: CASSLQTASHEQYF. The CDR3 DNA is TGTGCCAGCTCACTCCAGACAGCCTCCCACGAGCAGTACTTC. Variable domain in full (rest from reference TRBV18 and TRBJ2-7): NAGVMQNPRHLVRRRGQEARLRCSPMKGHSHVYWYRQLPEEGLKFMVYLQKENIIDESGMPKERFSAEFPKEGPSILRIQQVVRGDSAAYFCASSLQTASHEQYFGPGTRLTVT.

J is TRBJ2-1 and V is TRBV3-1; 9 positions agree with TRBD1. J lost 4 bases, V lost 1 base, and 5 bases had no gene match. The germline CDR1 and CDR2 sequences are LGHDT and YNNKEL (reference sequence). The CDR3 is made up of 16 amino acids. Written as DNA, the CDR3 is TGTGCCAGCAGCCAAGCCCCGGGACAGGGATACAATGAGCAGTTCTTC. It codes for CASSQAPGQGYNEQFF.

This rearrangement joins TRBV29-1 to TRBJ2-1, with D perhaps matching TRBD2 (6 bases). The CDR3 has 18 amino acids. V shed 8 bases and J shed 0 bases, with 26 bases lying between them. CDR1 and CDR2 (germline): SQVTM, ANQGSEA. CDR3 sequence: CSLGWDSSLGSSYNEQFF. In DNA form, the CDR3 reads TGCAGCCTAGGGTGGGACTCGAGCTTGGGAAGCTCCTACAATGAGCAGTTCTTC.

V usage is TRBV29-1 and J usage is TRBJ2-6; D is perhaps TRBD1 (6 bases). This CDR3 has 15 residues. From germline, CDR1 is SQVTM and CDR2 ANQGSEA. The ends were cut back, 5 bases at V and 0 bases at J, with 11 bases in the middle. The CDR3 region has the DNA TGCAGCGTTTCGGGACACGGCTCTGGGGCCAACGTCCTGACTTTC. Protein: CSVSGHGSGANVLTF. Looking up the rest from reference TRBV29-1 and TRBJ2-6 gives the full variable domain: SAVISQKPSRDICQRGTSLTIQCQVDSQVTMMFWYRQQPGQSLTLIATANQGSEATYESGFVIDKFPISRPNLTFSTLTVSNMSPEDSSIYLCSVSGHGSGANVLTFGAGSRLTVL.

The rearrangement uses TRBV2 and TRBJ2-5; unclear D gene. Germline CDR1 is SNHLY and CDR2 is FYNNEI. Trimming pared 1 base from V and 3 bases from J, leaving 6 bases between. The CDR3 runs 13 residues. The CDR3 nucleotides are TGTGCCAGCAGTGAAGGCCCAGAAGAGACCCAGTACTTC. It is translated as CASSEGPEETQYF.